This TCR beta chain was found in a study of blood T cell repertoires in COVID-19. Study-level information: Sites in the United States, Italy and Spain provided acute and convalescent COVID-19 samples.

The method was immunoSEQ multiplex PCR; TCRdb's version includes in-frame clones alone and lacks a portion of them. The data contain 350,000 to 400,000 clones, 70% to 90% of them singletons. Trimming took 6 bases from V and 7 from J; bases not matched to a gene: 7. The CDR3 is 15 amino acids. Germline CDR1 is SNHLY and CDR2 is FYNNEI. This chain links TRBV2 with TRBJ1-6; 9 nucleotides align to TRBD1. This clonotype originated in a woman younger than 30 who had recovered from COVID-19. Material: PBMCs or T cells enriched from blood (not recorded which). Here the CDR3 DNA reads TGTGCCAGCAGACGCTCCGGGACAGGGAATTCACCCCTCCACTTT. Protein: CASRRSGTGNSPLHF.